Shown below are 7 T cell receptor beta chains from a single sample sequenced in a study of T cell responses to AZD1222 COVID-19 vaccine. Measured with immunoSEQ multiplex PCR; TCRdb has only the in-frame clones, and not every one. This sample yields some 130,000 clones, of which around 85% are seen a single time; around 1.6% belongs to the top ten. This sample comprised peripheral blood, obtained on day 0 of AZD1222 vaccination. The origin of the receptors is an adult in good health.

The chain carries TRBV15 and TRBJ2-7; 12 bases are a match to TRBD2. The V gene's germline CDR1 is LNHNV and CDR2 YYDKDF (reference sequence). J gave up 3 bases and V 5 bases, and 2 bases lay outside the gene matches. CDR3 length equals 14 residues. CDR3 nucleotide sequence: TGTGCCACCAGCGGACTAGCGGGACTCTACGAGCAGTACTTC. The encoded protein is CATSGLAGLYEQYF.

The chain has TRBV19 and TRBJ2-1, with D perhaps matching TRBD2 (5 bases). Trimming took 6 bases from V and 10 from J, leaving 16 bases between them. CDR3 length: 13 amino acids. Germline lookup yields CDR1 LNHDA and CDR2 SQIVND (reference sequence). The CDR3 reads CASRWRTATEQFF. The CDR3 nucleotides read TGTGCCAGTAGATGGAGGACCGCAACGGAGCAGTTCTTC.

This clone was counted a few times. The chain has TRBV19 and TRBJ1-5; TRBD1 matches 7 bases. The CDR3 contains 14 residues. With V trimmed by 7 bases and J by 5 bases, 8 bases remained unmatched. The germline CDR1 and CDR2 sequences are LNHDA and SQIVND (reference sequence). The CDR3 is CASTPQGLYQPQHF. In DNA form, the CDR3 reads TGTGCCAGTACCCCACAGGGGTTGTATCAGCCCCAGCATTTT. Based on the CDR3 plus reference TRBV19 and TRBJ1-5, the full variable domain is DGGITQSPKYLFRKEGQNVTLSCEQNLNHDAMYWYRQDPGQGLRLIYYSQIVNDFQKGDIAEGYSVSREKKESFPLTVTSAQKNPTAFYLCASTPQGLYQPQHFGDGTRLSIL.

This clone was seen just once. J is TRBJ2-5 and V is TRBV6-5; tentative D call: TRBD2 (5 bases). Trimming stripped 6 bases from V and 5 bases from J, with 13 bases between. The CDR3 loop spans 13 amino acids. CDR1 is MNHEY, CDR2 SVGAGI, per germline. CDR3 sequence: CASRLPGRETQYF. CDR3 coding DNA: TGTGCCAGCAGACTACCGGGAAGGGAGACCCAGTACTTC.

The chain is built from TRBV12-3 or TRBV12-4 and TRBJ1-5, with D maybe TRBD1 (5 bases). V lost 2 bases and J 9 bases, leaving 11 bases between the germline ends. The CDR3 length is 13 residues. In DNA form, the CDR3 reads TGTGCCAGCAGTTTAAGGGGCAACGCGCCCCAGCATTTT. This gives the protein CASSLRGNAPQHF.

This chain connects TRBV6-5 to TRBJ2-2; 10 bases align to TRBD1. This CDR3 has 15 amino acids. V shed 2 bases, J shed 7 bases, and the junction held 4 bases outside the gene matches. CDR1 and CDR2 from the germline V gene are MNHEY and SVGAGI. CDR3 amino acids: CASSYLTGGGGELFF. Written as DNA, the CDR3 is TGTGCCAGCAGTTACCTGACAGGGGGCGGCGGGGAGCTGTTTTTT.

The table lists this clone with a few counts. This sequence joins TRBV6-6 and TRBJ1-5; 9 bases agree with TRBD1. CDR3 size: 18 residues. Trimming took 5 bases from V and 0 from J; bases not matched to a gene: 11. Germline lookup yields CDR1 MNHNY and CDR2 SVGAGI (reference sequence). In nucleotides, the CDR3 is TGTGCCAGCAGTCTCACCGGGTTGGACAGGGGTAGCAATCAGCCCCAGCATTTT. The encoded protein is CASSLTGLDRGSNQPQHF.